One and the same sample provided the 14 T cell receptor beta chains below, sequenced in a study of tumour-infiltrating T cells in Burkitt lymphoma. Clones were read by immunoSEQ multiplex PCR, and TCRdb kept only the in-frame ones, dropping some. The sample lists about 7,100 clones, roughly 73% occurring once. Sequencing input: tumor tissue. All receptors derive from a human donor with diffuse large B-cell lymphoma.

The chain carries TRBV19 and TRBJ2-3; no firm D call. Trimming pared 2 bases from V and 8 bases from J, leaving 14 bases between. Per the germline V gene, CDR1 is LNHDA and CDR2 is SQIVND (reference sequence). This CDR3 is built from 14 residues. The CDR3 loop reads CASSIKIGPVTQYF. The DNA for the CDR3 is TGTGCCAGTAGTATAAAAATCGGCCCAGTTACGCAGTATTTT.

The V and J genes are TRBV7-9 and TRBJ1-2, with D possibly matching TRBD1 (6 bases). Per the germline V gene, CDR1 is SEHNR and CDR2 is FQNEAQ (reference sequence). This CDR3 has 13 amino acids. V was trimmed by 5 bases and J by 5 bases, leaving 12 bases between them. CDR3 region: CASSDWQGYGYTF. Here the CDR3 DNA reads TGTGCCAGCAGCGACTGGCAGGGGTATGGCTACACCTTC.

V gene TRBV6-5 combines with J gene TRBJ1-2; no reliable D call. The V end was cut by 7 bases, the J end by 5 bases, with 20 bases between. This CDR3 has 15 residues. Per germline, CDR1 MNHEY and CDR2 SVGAGI. CDR3 residues: CASTLQFKRVYGYTF. The CDR3 DNA sequence: TGTGCCAGCACCCTACAGTTCAAGAGGGTGTATGGCTACACCTTC.

This clone showed up just once. V usage is TRBV5-1 and J usage is TRBJ2-7, with D perhaps given as TRBD1 or TRBD2 (6 bases each). The V end lost 5 bases, the J end lost 2 bases, and 14 bases lay between the germline ends. The CDR3 sequence is 14 residues long. The V gene's germline CDR1 is SGHRS and CDR2 YFSETQ. For the CDR3, the DNA is TGCGCCAGCAGAGGGGGGACGGTCACCTACGAGCAGTACTTC. This translates into CASRGGTVTYEQYF.

The chain joins TRBV5-4 to TRBJ1-3, with 8 bases matching TRBD1. V gave up 2 bases and J gave up 5 bases; unmatched junction bases: 3. CDR3 size: 14 residues. Germline CDR1 is SGHNT and CDR2 is YYREEE (reference sequence). The CDR3, as DNA: TGTGCCAGCAGCTTTGGACAGGGTAGAAACACCATATATTTT. It specifies CASSFGQGRNTIYF. The whole variable domain, filled in from reference TRBV5-4 and TRBJ1-3, reads ETGVTQSPTHLIKTRGQQVTLRCSSQSGHNTVSWYQQALGQGPQFIFQYYREEENGRGNFPPRFSGLQFPNYSSELNVNALELDDSALYLCASSFGQGRNTIYFGEGSWLTVV.

V and J are TRBV5-1 and TRBJ2-2, with TRBD2 matching 9 bases. The germline gives CDR1 SGHRS, CDR2 YFSETQ. The CDR3 has 16 amino acids. J lost 1 base, V lost 5 bases, and 6 bases had no gene match. CDR3 DNA sequence: TGCGCCAGCAGGGGCGCGGGGGGGCTGAACACCGGGGAGCTGTTTTTT. It specifies CASRGAGGLNTGELFF.

V is TRBV2 and J is TRBJ2-3; D assignment may be TRBD1 or TRBD2 (5 bases each). V was clipped by 5 bases and J by 7 bases, with 10 bases between them. Germline CDR1 SNHLY, CDR2 FYNNEI. The CDR3 runs to 12 residues. The CDR3 sequence: CASSRGPNTQYF. DNA of the CDR3: TGTGCCAGCAGTCGGGGACCTAATACGCAGTATTTT.

The CDR3 bases are TGCGCCAGCAGCCGTGAAATTCAAGAGACCCAGTACTTC. It specifies CASSREIQETQYF. The chain is built from TRBV5-1 and TRBJ2-5; D is unclear. The germline V gene has CDR1 SGHRS and CDR2 YFSETQ. This CDR3 comprises 13 residues. V lost 4 bases to trimming and J lost 2 bases, with 9 bases between them.

V gene TRBV19 combines with J gene TRBJ1-3; D call uncertain. This CDR3 is built from 14 residues. The germline V and J ends were trimmed by 5 bases and 4 bases, with 12 bases remaining between them. The germline V gene has CDR1 LNHDA and CDR2 SQIVND (reference sequence). DNA of the CDR3: TGTGCCAGTAGTGCCCGGGTCCGGGGAAACACCATATATTTT. This encodes CASSARVRGNTIYF.

This chain uses TRBV6-5 with TRBJ1-2, with 7 bases fitting TRBD1. The CDR3 loop spans 16 amino acids. Germline trimming cut 2 bases from V and 4 bases from J; bases unmatched to any gene: 10. The germline V gene encodes CDR1 MNHEY and CDR2 SVGAGI. The CDR3 loop reads CASSYVRTGGGYGYTF. The CDR3 region has the DNA TGTGCCAGCAGTTACGTCAGGACAGGTGGAGGCTATGGCTACACCTTC.

This chain connects TRBV19 to TRBJ2-3, with TRBD2 matching 13 bases. CDR1 is LNHDA, CDR2 SQIVND, per germline (reference sequence). This CDR3 region has 18 residues. With V trimmed by 5 bases and J by 0 bases, 8 bases remained unmatched. DNA for the CDR3: TGTGCCAGTAGTGGACTAGCGGGGGACGTAGCTAGCACAGATACGCAGTATTTT. Amino acids: CASSGLAGDVASTDTQYF.

The chain recombines TRBV9 with TRBJ2-3; D assignment may be TRBD1 or TRBD2 (7 bases each). V lost 4 bases to trimming and J lost 2 bases, with 17 bases between them. The CDR3 is 16 residues long. CDR1 and CDR2 (germline): SGDLS, YYNGEE. CDR3 amino acids: CASSSEAGQPTDTQYF. The CDR3 coding sequence is TGTGCCAGCAGCTCGGAAGCGGGACAGCCCACAGATACGCAGTATTTT.

The chain links TRBV27 to TRBJ1-6; D is unclear. The V and J ends lost 1 base and 5 bases respectively, with 0 bases between them. The CDR3 contains 12 residues. Per germline, CDR1 MNHEY and CDR2 SMNVEV (reference sequence). CDR3 bases: TGTGCCAGCAGTTTATATAATTCACCCCTCCACTTT. This sequence encodes CASSLYNSPLHF.

This chain joins TRBV5-5 and TRBJ1-2; possible D gene TRBD1, 5 bases. V was trimmed by 5 bases and J by 2 bases, leaving 16 bases between them. Germline assignment: CDR1 SGHKS and CDR2 YYEKEE (reference sequence). The CDR3 is made up of 15 amino acids. In DNA, the CDR3 is TGTGCCAGCAGGCCGGGACTGACCAGGAACTATGGCTACACCTTC. Its translation: CASRPGLTRNYGYTF.